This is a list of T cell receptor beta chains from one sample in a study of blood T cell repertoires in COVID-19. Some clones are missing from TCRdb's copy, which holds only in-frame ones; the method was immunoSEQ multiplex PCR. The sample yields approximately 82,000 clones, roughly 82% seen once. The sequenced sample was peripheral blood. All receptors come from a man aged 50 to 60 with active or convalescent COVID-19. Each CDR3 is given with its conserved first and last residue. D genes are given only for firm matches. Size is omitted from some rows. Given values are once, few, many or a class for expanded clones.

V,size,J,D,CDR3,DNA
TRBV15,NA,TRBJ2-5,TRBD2,CATSRYSGGAYRETQYF,TGTGCCACCAGCAGATATAGCGGGGGGGCCTATCGGGAGACCCAGTACTTC
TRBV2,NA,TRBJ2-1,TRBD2,CASERGGIYNEQFF,TGTGCCAGCGAGCGGGGAGGGATCTACAATGAGCAGTTCTTC
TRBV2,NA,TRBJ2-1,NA,CASSETRFNEQFF,TGTGCCAGCAGTGAGACTAGGTTCAATGAGCAGTTCTTC
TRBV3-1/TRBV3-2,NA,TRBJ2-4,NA,CASSQDEPVRGAKNIQYF,TGTGCCAGCAGCCAAGACGAACCCGTCAGGGGAGCCAAAAACATTCAGTACTTC
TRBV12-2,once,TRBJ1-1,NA,CASRFSRREPSEAFF,TGTGCAAGTCGCTTCAGTCGGAGGGAGCCCTCTGAAGCTTTCTTT
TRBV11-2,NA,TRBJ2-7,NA,CASSFPGSDEQYF,TGTGCCAGCAGCTTCCCAGGGTCCGACGAGCAGTACTTC
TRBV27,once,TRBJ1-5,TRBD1,CASSSTLHRGLYCNQPQHF,TGTGCCAGCAGTTCAACGCTCCACAGGGGGCTTTATTGCAATCAGCCCCAGCATTTT
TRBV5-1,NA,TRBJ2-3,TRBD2,CASSLITSGGAIDTQYF,TGCGCCAGCAGCCTAATTACTAGCGGGGGGGCCATAGATACGCAGTATTTT
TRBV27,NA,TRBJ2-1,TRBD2,CASSSGGYNEQFF,TGTGCCAGCAGTAGCGGGGGGTACAATGAGCAGTTCTTC
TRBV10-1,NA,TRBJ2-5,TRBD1,CASSEQGAEETQYF,TGCGCCAGCAGTGAACAGGGGGCCGAAGAGACCCAGTACTTC
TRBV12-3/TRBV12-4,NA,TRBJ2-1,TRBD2,CASSSSAGDEQFF,TGTGCCAGCAGTTCCTCAGCGGGGGATGAGCAGTTCTTC
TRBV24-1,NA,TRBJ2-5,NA,CATKEDGQETQYF,TGTGCCACTAAGGAGGACGGTCAAGAGACCCAGTACTTC
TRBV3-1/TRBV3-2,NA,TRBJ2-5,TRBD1,CASSLGQGKTQYF,TGTGCCAGCAGCCTCGGACAGGGGAAGACCCAGTACTTC
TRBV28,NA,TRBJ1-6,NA,CASNSIRSSPPLHF,TGTGCCAGCAACTCAATTCGAAGCTCTCCACCCCTCCACTTT
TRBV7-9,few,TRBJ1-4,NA,CASSSPWQNNEKLFF,TGTGCCAGCAGCTCACCTTGGCAGAACAATGAAAAACTGTTTTTT
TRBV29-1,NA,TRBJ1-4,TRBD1,CSVAQDRPPKLFF,TGCAGCGTTGCCCAGGACAGGCCTCCTAAACTGTTTTTT
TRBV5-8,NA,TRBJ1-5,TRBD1,CASTSRGQGNQPQHF,TGTGCCAGCACCTCTAGGGGACAGGGAAATCAGCCCCAGCATTTT